The T cell receptor (beta chain) described here comes from a study of T-cell reconstitution after alpha-beta-depleted transplantation in children listed by TCRdb under 2016. Background on the whole study: The study quantitatively tracked T-cell immune reconstitution after TCRalphabeta/CD19-depleted allogeneic hematopoietic cell transplantation in children using TCR repertoire profiling.

Results the study describes overall, beyond this receptor: In some patients, high TCRbeta diversity at day 60 was attributed to recipient T cells and intrathymic progenitors that had survived conditioning. About two months after transplant, the apparently early recovery of alphabetaT-cell counts reportedly depended on just several hundred clones that had expanded rapidly and came from non-depleted graft cells. Hyperexpanded clone frequencies declined over subsequent months; after one year, T-cell counts and TCRbeta diversity were mostly attributed to newly produced T cells.

This clonotype was picked up many times. Its antigen is currently not known. Base qualities are not recorded, but no much larger clone differs from it by a single base. Inclusive of the bounding cysteine and phenylalanine, the CDR3 is 13 residues long. CDR3 DNA only is kept here, 39 bases in frame from base 1. In the germline V gene, CDR1 corresponds to SGHTA and CDR2 to FQGNSA. Deletion took 4 bases off V and 11 bases off J, with a span of 16 bases between the germline ends. The sample's treatment or condition, from its label and the paper: allogeneic hematopoietic cell transplantation with graft depleted of TCRalphabeta T cells and CD19 B cells. The transplant recipients were children given TCRalphabeta/CD19-depleted allogeneic hematopoietic cell grafts. Library preparation was by PCR. Sequencing instrument: Illumina HiSeq 2500. To normalize quantification of the TCRbeta repertoire, the TCR libraries were built with molecular barcoding that relied on unique molecular identifiers. The raw public reads went through TCRdb reprocessing: fastp at Q25, MiXCR clone calling, in-frame beta chains kept. Each CDR3 protein appears once, grouped with its most common genes and DNA. This sample comprises under 850,000 distinct CDR3 sequences, under 15% of them detected only once. Of the sample, around 0.76% falls within the top ten clones.

The starting material was PBMCs, obtained before TCRalphabeta/CD19-depleted stem cell transplant. The origin of this receptor is a girl aged 2-10 years with congenital amegakaryocytic thrombocytopenia, due to receive a stem cell transplant. The receptor chain draws on TRBV7-2 and TRBJ2-3, with the D gene not confidently named. The CDR3 loop reads CASSYDPYPGQYF. The nucleotide sequence reads as follows: TGTGCCAGCAGCTACGACCCATACCCGGGGCAGTATTTT.